Shown below are 2 T cell receptor beta chains from a single sample sequenced in a study of cytomegalovirus exposure and HLA in healthy donors (dated by TCRdb to about 2017). Library preparation was by the immunoSEQ multiplex PCR assay. TCRdb's version of the immuneACCESS table is confined to in-frame rearrangements and falls short of the full clone set. An unresolved V gene accounts for under half of the shortfall where checked; the remainder is of unknown origin. This sample gives roughly 98,000 clones in total; roughly 87% of them show up just once. The top ten hold around 6.3% of the sample. Specimen: PBMCs. These receptors were obtained from a man younger than 35 in good health and CMV-seropositive.

Here the CDR3 reads CASSLYTEGQTEAFF. The DNA of the CDR3 is TGTGCCAGCAGCCTCTATACGGAGGGACAGACTGAAGCTTTCTTT. This chain uses TRBV7-2 with TRBJ1-1; 7 nucleotides agree with TRBD1. V gave up 5 bases and J gave up 5 bases; unmatched junction bases: 11. Germline-derived CDR1 and CDR2 are SGHTA and FQGNSA. CDR3 length: 15 residues.

The rearrangement joins TRBV2 to TRBJ2-2, with 7 bases that match TRBD1. V was clipped by 7 bases and J by 7 bases; unmatched bases: 6. The CDR3 runs 13 residues. CDR1 and CDR2 from the germline V gene are SNHLY and FYNNEI. The CDR3 spells CASKTGSVGELFF. In DNA, the CDR3 is TGTGCCAGCAAGACAGGGAGTGTCGGGGAGCTGTTTTTT.